A selection of T cell receptor beta chains follows, all from one sample in a study of T cell repertoires in cytomegalovirus infection. TCRdb ran MiXCR on the reads and lists one entry per CDR3 protein. The table has 250,000 to 300,000 distinct CDR3 sequences, over 15% seen once. The sample comprised CD8+ T cells from PBMCs. The receptors shown here come from a human donor in good health (CMV status not recorded). Some clones in this sample may be carry-over from other donors' samples. Both conserved end residues are part of each CDR3. A D gene is named only where the DNA matches it firmly. A clone size is listed for some rows: how often the clone was seen (once, few, many), or a class if it is expanded.

CDR3,DNA,D,J,V,size
CASIFGGQRGYTF,TGTGCCAGCATCTTTGGGGGCCAGAGGGGCTACACCTTC,-,TRBJ1-2,TRBV2,-
CASSLSGQGYTEAFF,TGTGCCAGCAGTTTATCGGGACAGGGATACACTGAAGCTTTCTTT,TRBD1,TRBJ1-1,TRBV12-3/TRBV12-4,-
CASSPPGPEAFF,TGTGCCAGCAGCCCCCCGGGCCCTGAAGCTTTCTTT,-,TRBJ1-1,TRBV27,-
CASSLAKGWRDRAPVGYGYTF,TGTGCCAGCAGCTTGGCCAAAGGATGGCGGGACAGGGCCCCTGTTGGCTATGGCTACACCTTC,TRBD1,TRBJ1-2,TRBV5-6,-
CASSGRTGNGYTF,TGTGCCAGCAGTGGCCGGACAGGGAATGGCTACACCTTC,TRBD1,TRBJ1-2,TRBV2,-
CASSLQGVADTQYF,TGCGCCAGCAGCTTGCAGGGGGTCGCAGATACGCAGTATTTT,TRBD1,TRBJ2-3,TRBV5-1,-
CASRRRGTGELFF,TGTGCCAGCAGGAGACGCGGCACCGGGGAGCTGTTTTTT,-,TRBJ2-2,TRBV6-5,-
CASSLSGTGFYNEQFF,TGCGCCAGCAGCTTAAGCGGGACAGGGTTTTACAATGAGCAGTTCTTC,TRBD1,TRBJ2-1,TRBV5-1,-
CASSGWTVDSNQPQHF,TGTGCCAGCAGTGGTTGGACAGTGGATAGCAATCAGCCCCAGCATTTT,-,TRBJ1-5,TRBV6-1,many
CASSPGPGAYEQYF,TGTGCCAGCAGCCCCGGCCCTGGAGCCTACGAGCAGTACTTC,-,TRBJ2-7,TRBV7-6,many
CASSFRGISYEQYF,TGTGCCAGCAGTTTTCGAGGCATCTCCTACGAGCAGTACTTC,-,TRBJ2-7,TRBV28,-
CASSLRQGFDQETQYF,TGTGCCAGCAGCTTACGGCAGGGGTTCGATCAAGAGACCCAGTACTTC,-,TRBJ2-5,TRBV7-9,-
CSARTGKRETQYF,TGCAGTGCTAGGACAGGGAAGAGGGAGACCCAGTACTTC,TRBD1,TRBJ2-5,TRBV20-1,few
CASSSGQGTGELFF,TGTGCCAGCAGCTCGGGACAGGGGACCGGGGAGCTGTTTTTT,TRBD1,TRBJ2-2,TRBV7-6,many
CASSLLVQIPTGNTIYF,TGTGCCAGCAGCTTACTGGTACAGATACCAACAGGAAACACCATATATTTT,-,TRBJ1-3,TRBV7-2,many
CASSLQALAQHF,TGTGCCAGCAGTTTACAGGCCCTAGCCCAGCATTTT,-,TRBJ1-5,TRBV28,many
CASSLNRVDYGYTF,TGTGCCAGCAGCTTAAACAGGGTTGACTATGGCTACACCTTC,-,TRBJ1-2,TRBV7-2,many
CASSVSGGGTEAFF,TGTGCCAGCAGCGTGTCAGGGGGGGGCACTGAAGCTTTCTTT,TRBD1,TRBJ1-1,TRBV9,-
CSARVKTEKLFF,TGCAGTGCTAGAGTTAAGACTGAAAAACTGTTTTTT,-,TRBJ1-4,TRBV20-1,few
CASSVGQNQETQYF,TGTGCCAGCAGTGTGGGACAAAACCAAGAGACCCAGTACTTC,-,TRBJ2-5,TRBV2,few
CASSQGARDEQFF,TGTGCCAGCAGTCAGGGGGCGCGGGACGAGCAGTTCTTC,TRBD1,TRBJ2-1,TRBV5-6,-
CASSLAQIDTIYF,TGTGCCAGCAGCTTAGCACAGATCGACACCATATATTTT,-,TRBJ1-3,TRBV7-6,-
CSVVGAGELFF,TGCAGCGTGGTCGGGGCCGGGGAGCTGTTTTTT,-,TRBJ2-2,TRBV29-1,-
CASSSPWTSGGTSTDTQYF,TGCGCCAGCAGCTCCCCCTGGACTAGCGGGGGGACTAGCACAGATACGCAGTATTTT,TRBD2,TRBJ2-3,TRBV5-1,-
CASSLVWGATGAGMELFF,TGTGCCAGCAGCTTAGTATGGGGGGCGACAGGGGCCGGAATGGAGCTGTTTTTT,TRBD1,TRBJ2-2,TRBV11-2,many
CASSYSSVLDYEQYF,TGTGCCAGCAGTTACTCGTCCGTCCTTGACTACGAGCAGTACTTC,-,TRBJ2-7,TRBV6-5,once
CRVGGSSTDTQYF,TGCAGAGTCGGTGGTTCTAGCACAGATACGCAGTATTTT,-,TRBJ2-3,TRBV20-1,-